The clone carrying this T cell receptor beta chain showed up many times. CDR3 length: 10 residues. Trimming removed 2 bases from V and 5 bases from J, with 1 base in between. Germline V gene lookup returns CDR1 SNHLY and CDR2 FYNNEI. Primers used in a second PCR of about 7 to 12 cycles were a sample-barcoded 5' primer and a J-beta primer mix. TCRdb processed the 5' RACE reads anew with MiXCR; each CDR3 protein has one entry. The repertoire consists of some 760,000 distinct CDR3 sequences, with roughly 25% occurring once and the leading ten covering under 4%. These data are taken from a study of blood T cells in healthy people across ages. A further study also used this sample, focusing on T cells of mothers and their children. This second study says: Overlap measured in related mother-child pairs was slightly, non-significantly higher than in unrelated pairs. Nobody spotted any persistent microchimeric T cell clones.

The genes are TRBV2 and TRBJ2-7, with D unclear. Material for sequencing was blood. This sequence was found in a boy between 10 and 17 years old in good health. The CDR3 reads CASSENEQYF. The CDR3 region has the DNA TGTGCCAGCAGTGAAAACGAGCAGTACTTC.